Only a few counts were recorded for the clone carrying this TCR beta chain. As handled by the study authors: Nucleated cell number was recorded as an estimate derived from reference gene primer amplification. The repertoire was sequenced with immunoSEQ multiplex PCR; TCRdb's copy has only in-frame clones and lacks some. V, J and clone size are those of that table, while D and trimming were read from the DNA. Among 200,000 to 300,000 clones listed, over 80% were seen once. CDR3 length equals 15 residues. V was cut by 0 bases and J by 0 bases, with 8 bases left in between. Germline V gene lookup returns CDR1 ENHRY and CDR2 SYGVKD. The source of the sample is a study of blood T cell repertoires in COVID-19. As for the study in general: Sites in the United States, Italy and Spain provided acute and convalescent COVID-19 samples. Nucleic acid was either cDNA or gDNA, and it came from T cells, B-cell-depleted T cells, or PBMCs.

The receptor's source is a woman aged 40 to 50 who had recovered from COVID-19. Input material: peripheral blood. This rearrangement joins TRBV10-3 to TRBJ1-1; perhaps TRBD1 as D (6 bases). The CDR3 protein is CAISESTGMNTEAFF. The CDR3 DNA is TGTGCCATCAGTGAGTCTACAGGGATGAACACTGAAGCTTTCTTT.